Following are 6 T cell receptor beta chains from one sample sequenced in a study of blood T cell repertoires in COVID-19. Sequenced by immunoSEQ multiplex PCR; TCRdb stores in-frame clones only, minus some. The data contain approximately 300,000 clones, roughly 91% of them seen just once; the ten biggest clones take up 1%. Sequencing was done on a sample of peripheral blood. These receptors were taken from a man aged 50 to 59 with active or convalescent COVID-19.

V and J are TRBV2 and TRBJ2-1; 7 bases are shared with TRBD2. The ends lost 7 bases at V and 8 bases at J; junction bases unmatched: 14. The CDR3 has 15 residues. Per the germline V gene, CDR1 is SNHLY and CDR2 is FYNNEI. The CDR3 spells CASTGWREYSHEQFF. CDR3 DNA sequence: TGTGCCAGCACCGGGTGGCGGGAGTATTCCCATGAGCAGTTCTTC.

This chain uses TRBV10-3 with TRBJ2-7, with a tentative D call TRBD2 (5 bases). Germline CDR1 and CDR2: ENHRY and SYGVKD. V was pared by 0 bases and J by 6 bases, with 15 bases between. The CDR3 has 15 residues. As DNA, the CDR3 is TGTGCCATCAGTGAGTCACAAGAAGGGAGCTCCGAGCAGTACTTC. Residues: CAISESQEGSSEQYF.

This clone appeared a single time. Additional DNA sequences in this sample encode the identical CDR3. J is TRBJ2-1 and V is TRBV18; 10 nucleotides align to TRBD1. The V and J ends lost 2 bases and 2 bases, in that order; junction bases with no gene match: 0. Germline V CDR1 and CDR2: KGHSH, LQKENI. This CDR3 contains 15 residues. This CDR3 reads CASSPGTGAYNEQFF. CDR3 nucleotides: TGTGCCAGCTCACCAGGGACAGGGGCCTACAATGAGCAGTTCTTC.

Here the CDR3 reads CASSSAPGGPESTDTQYF. CDR3 sequence (DNA): TGCGCCAGCAGCTCGGCACCCGGCGGGCCCGAGAGCACAGATACGCAGTATTTT. V gene TRBV5-1 combines with J gene TRBJ2-3; a weak D match, TRBD2 (5 bases). Germline assignment: CDR1 SGHRS and CDR2 YFSETQ. The CDR3 spans 18 residues. Trimming cost V 3 bases and J 0 bases, with 20 bases left between them.

This rearrangement joins TRBV28 to TRBJ2-3; D possibly corresponds to TRBD1 (6 bases). Looked up from germline, CDR1 is MDHEN and CDR2 is SYDVKM. The CDR3 is 17 residues long. V shed 6 bases and J shed 5 bases, with 24 bases lying between them. The CDR3 DNA reads TGTGCCAGCAGGGTACTTTTGGGCACAGGGTCCGTAGATACGCAGTATTTT. It yields the protein CASRVLLGTGSVDTQYF.

This clone has only a few counts. The chain has TRBV6-4 and TRBJ1-2, with no clear D. V dropped 3 bases and J dropped 0 bases, with 11 bases sitting between them. CDR3 length: 15 residues. Germline V lookup: CDR1 MRHNA, CDR2 SNTAGT. CDR3 coding DNA: TGTGCCAGCAGTGAACGGAGTTTCTCTAACTATGGCTACACCTTC. Amino acid sequence: CASSERSFSNYGYTF.